This T cell receptor (beta chain) was found in a study of a mutant IDH1 vaccine in newly diagnosed glioma. Overall study context: Eight vaccinations went to patients in weeks 1, 3, 5, 7, 11, 15, 19, 23. Vaccination followed radiotherapy alone by 4-6 weeks, or accompanied temozolomide cycles. Treatment recipients were approximately 60% male and approximately 40% female, and their mean age was 40.4 years. Earlier care involved radiotherapy, temozolomide, or both, and the majority received both.

Sequencing used immunoSEQ multiplex PCR; TCRdb keeps in-frame clones, though not all of them. The repertoire consists of 50,000 to 70,000 clones, with 70% to 85% occurring once and the leading ten covering approximately 3%. Time point given: week 5, during vaccination. In the vaccine, a single dose held 300 ug of the mutant IDH1 20-mer peptide, along with topical imiquimod. Comment on this clone: Its cognate antigen is unknown.

CDR1 and CDR2 from the germline V gene are MNHNS and SASEGT. After removal of 6 bases from V and 0 bases from J, the junction contained 5 bases not matched to a gene. The CDR3 length is 14 residues. This receptor was obtained from a woman younger than 30 with glioma. Some clones in this sample may be carry-over from other donors' samples. Sequencing was performed on PBMCs, taken from a glioma patient whose treatment included an IDH1 peptide vaccine. This chain links TRBV6-1 with TRBJ2-7; 7 bases agree with TRBD1. As DNA, the CDR3 is TGTGCCAGCAGCCCCGACAGGGTCTCCTACGAGCAGTACTTC. Protein product: CASSPDRVSYEQYF.